This TCR beta chain comes out of a study of T-cell memory formation after mild COVID-19. Overall study context: TCR clusters were largely donor specific. The study, taken as a whole, reports: Within pre-infection memory, some responding clones were found, suggesting cross-reactive memory joined. Clones contracting over day 15 to 85 were CD4/CD8 balanced, with later expanders leaning CD4+.

This clonotype was found a few times. Its target is unknown. In TCRdb, the 5' RACE reads were re-called with MiXCR into one record per CDR3 protein. This sample has some 340,000 distinct CDR3 sequences; roughly 13% occur once, and the top ten carry about 20%. Trimming cost V 1 base and J 8 bases, with 10 bases left between them. The germline gives CDR1 SGHRS, CDR2 YFSETQ. This CDR3 contains 13 residues. The gene calls are TRBV5-1 and TRBJ1-3; D gene uncertain. The source is a man between 18 and 29 years old who had mild COVID-19 (a few samples of this study predate the infection). Cell type and time point are not known. Sequenced sample: PBMCs or a T cell subset sorted from them (not recorded which). In DNA form, the CDR3 reads TGCGCCAGCAGCTTGCAAGGGCAGGACACCATATATTTT. Protein sequence: CASSLQGQDTIYF.